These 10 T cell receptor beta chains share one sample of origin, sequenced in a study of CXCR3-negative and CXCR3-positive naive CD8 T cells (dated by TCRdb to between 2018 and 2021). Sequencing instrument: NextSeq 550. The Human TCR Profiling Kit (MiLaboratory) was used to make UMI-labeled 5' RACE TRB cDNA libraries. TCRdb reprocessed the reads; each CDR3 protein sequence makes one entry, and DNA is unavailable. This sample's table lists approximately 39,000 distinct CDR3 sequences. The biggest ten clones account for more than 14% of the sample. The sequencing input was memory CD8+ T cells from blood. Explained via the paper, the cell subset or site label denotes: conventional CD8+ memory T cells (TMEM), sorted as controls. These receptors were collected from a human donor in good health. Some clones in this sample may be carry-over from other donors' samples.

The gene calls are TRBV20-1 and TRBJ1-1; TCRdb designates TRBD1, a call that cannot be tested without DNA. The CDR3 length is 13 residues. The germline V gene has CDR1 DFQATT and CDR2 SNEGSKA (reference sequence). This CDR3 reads CSVFDSHNTEAFF.

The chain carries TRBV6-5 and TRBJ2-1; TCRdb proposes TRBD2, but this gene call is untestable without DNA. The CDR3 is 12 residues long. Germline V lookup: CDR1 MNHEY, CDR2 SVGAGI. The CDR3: CASSPGEGEQFF.

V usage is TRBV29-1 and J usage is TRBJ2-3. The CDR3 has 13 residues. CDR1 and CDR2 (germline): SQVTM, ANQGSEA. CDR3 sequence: CSVEGVSTDTQYF.

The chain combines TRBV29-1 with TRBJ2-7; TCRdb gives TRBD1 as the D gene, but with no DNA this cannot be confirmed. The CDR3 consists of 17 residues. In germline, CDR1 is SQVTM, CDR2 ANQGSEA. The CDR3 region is CSVDLSSTVTGYYEQYF.

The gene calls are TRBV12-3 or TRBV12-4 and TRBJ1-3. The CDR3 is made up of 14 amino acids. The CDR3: CAIRGADSGNTIYF.

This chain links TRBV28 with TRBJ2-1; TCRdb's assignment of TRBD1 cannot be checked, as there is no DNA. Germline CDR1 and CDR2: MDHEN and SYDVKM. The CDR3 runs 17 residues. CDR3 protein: CASSLLTGLSSYNEQFF. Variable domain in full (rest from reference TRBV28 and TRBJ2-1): DVKVTQSSRYLVKRTGEKVFLECVQDMDHENMFWYRQDPGLGLRLIYFSYDVKMKEKGDIPEGYSVSREKKERFSLILESASTNQTSMYLCASSLLTGLSSYNEQFFGPGTRLTVL.

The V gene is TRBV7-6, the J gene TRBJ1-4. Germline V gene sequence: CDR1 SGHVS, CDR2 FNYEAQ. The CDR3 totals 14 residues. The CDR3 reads CASSGQSTNEKLFF.

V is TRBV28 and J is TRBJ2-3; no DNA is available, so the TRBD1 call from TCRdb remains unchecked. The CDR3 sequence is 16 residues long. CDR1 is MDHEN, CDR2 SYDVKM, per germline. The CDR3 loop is CASNGSGGKLTDTQYF.

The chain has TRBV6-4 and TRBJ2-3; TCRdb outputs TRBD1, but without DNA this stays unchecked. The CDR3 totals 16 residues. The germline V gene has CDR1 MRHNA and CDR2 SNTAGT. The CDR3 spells CASSDGSAGGADTQYF.

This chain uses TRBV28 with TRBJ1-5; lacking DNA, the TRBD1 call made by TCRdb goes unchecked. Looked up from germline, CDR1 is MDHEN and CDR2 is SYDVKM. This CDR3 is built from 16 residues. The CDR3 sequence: CASSFRTGLSNQPQHF.